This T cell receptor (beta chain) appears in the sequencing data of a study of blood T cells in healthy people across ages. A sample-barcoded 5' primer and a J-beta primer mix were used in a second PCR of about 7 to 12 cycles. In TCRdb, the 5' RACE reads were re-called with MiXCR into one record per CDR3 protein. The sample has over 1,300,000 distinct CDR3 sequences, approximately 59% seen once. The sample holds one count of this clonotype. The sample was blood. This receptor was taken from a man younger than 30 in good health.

CDR3 in DNA: TGTGCCAGCAGTCAAAGCGTGGGGTTCGGGACCGGGGAGCTGTTTTTT. As protein: CASSQSVGFGTGELFF. This rearrangement joins TRBV6-2 or TRBV6-3 to TRBJ2-2; D gene unclear. Germline lookup yields CDR1 MNHEY and CDR2 SVGEGT. The CDR3 contains 16 residues. V lost 5 bases, J lost 5 bases, and 18 bases lay in between.